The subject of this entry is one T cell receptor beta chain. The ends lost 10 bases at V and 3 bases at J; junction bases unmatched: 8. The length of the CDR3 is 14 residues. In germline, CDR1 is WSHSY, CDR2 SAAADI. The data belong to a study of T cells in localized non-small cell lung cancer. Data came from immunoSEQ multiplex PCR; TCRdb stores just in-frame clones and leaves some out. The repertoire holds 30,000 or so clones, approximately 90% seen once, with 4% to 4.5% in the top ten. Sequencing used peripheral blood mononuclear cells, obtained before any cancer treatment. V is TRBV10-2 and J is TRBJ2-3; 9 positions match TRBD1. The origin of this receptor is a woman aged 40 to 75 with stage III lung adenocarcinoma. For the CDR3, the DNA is TGCGCCACTCGACAGGGGGTGAATACAGATACGCAGTATTTT. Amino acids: CATRQGVNTDTQYF.